This TCR beta chain was retrieved from a study of vaccination effects on CD4 cells after COVID-19. CDR3 length: 14 residues. Germline assignment: CDR1 SGHTA and CDR2 FQGTGA. V dropped 3 bases and J dropped 0 bases, with 6 bases sitting between them. Sequenced by immunoSEQ multiplex PCR; TCRdb stores in-frame clones only, minus some. Here the sample spans tens of thousands of clones, 73% being singletons. With regard to this clone: Its antigen is not identified.

Antigen-specific CD4+ T cell clonotypes were called by their expansion after viral peptide-pool culture in ViraFEST. Researchers isolated CD4+ T cells once ten to eleven days of culture had elapsed. Of the BNT162b2 and mRNA-1273 vaccines, participants received two doses of one or the other. Vaccinated participants had no history of SARS-CoV-2 infection and tested negative for nucleocapsid antibodies. The TCR originated in a human donor who received a COVID-19 vaccine. The sample here was CD4+ T cells from PBMCs cultured with HCoV-229E spike peptides, taken after COVID-19 vaccination. The genes are TRBV7-3 and TRBJ1-3; a weak D match, TRBD1 (6 bases). CDR3 in amino acids: CASSLTGSGNTIYF. The CDR3 coding sequence is TGTGCCAGCAGCTTGACAGGCTCTGGAAACACCATATATTTT.